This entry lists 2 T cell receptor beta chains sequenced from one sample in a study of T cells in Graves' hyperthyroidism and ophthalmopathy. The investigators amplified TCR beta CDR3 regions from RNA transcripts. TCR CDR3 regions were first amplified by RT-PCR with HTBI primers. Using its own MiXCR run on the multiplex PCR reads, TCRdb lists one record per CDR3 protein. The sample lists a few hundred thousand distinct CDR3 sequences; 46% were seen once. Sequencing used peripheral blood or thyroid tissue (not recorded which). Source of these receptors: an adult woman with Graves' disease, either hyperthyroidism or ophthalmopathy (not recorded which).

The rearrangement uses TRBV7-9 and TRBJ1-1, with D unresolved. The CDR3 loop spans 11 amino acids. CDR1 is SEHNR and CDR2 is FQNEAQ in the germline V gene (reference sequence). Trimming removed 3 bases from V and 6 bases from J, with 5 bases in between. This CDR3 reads CASSFLPEAFF. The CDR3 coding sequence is TGTGCCAGCAGCTTTCTCCCTGAAGCTTTCTTT.

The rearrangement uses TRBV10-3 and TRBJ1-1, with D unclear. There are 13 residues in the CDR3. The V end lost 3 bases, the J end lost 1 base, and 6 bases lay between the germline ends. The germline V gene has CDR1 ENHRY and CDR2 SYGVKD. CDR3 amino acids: CAISEVGNTEAFF. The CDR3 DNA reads TGTGCCATCAGTGAAGTAGGGAACACTGAAGCTTTCTTT.